This T cell receptor beta chain was sequenced in a study of blood T cell repertoires in COVID-19. Study as a whole: Acute-phase and convalescent COVID-19 samples originated in the United States, Italy and Spain. PBMCs, B-cell-depleted T cells, or T cells provided the cDNA or gDNA that made up the material.

In the study's own analysis: Reference gene primer amplification yielded estimated nucleated cell counts. Sequencing was performed with immunoSEQ multiplex PCR; in TCRdb, only in-frame clones are kept and a portion is missing. V, J and clone size were drawn from that table, and D and trimming were deduced from the DNA. The table lists hundreds of thousands of clones, 90% of them singletons. V gave up 0 bases and J gave up 0 bases; unmatched junction bases: 3. Germline loops: CDR1 MGHDK, CDR2 SYGVNS. The CDR3 has 17 residues. V usage is TRBV25-1 and J usage is TRBJ1-3, with 9 bases identical to TRBD1. The sequencing input was peripheral blood. This clonotype was obtained from a woman aged 18-30 years with acute or convalescent COVID-19. The CDR3 DNA reads as TGTGCCAGCAGTGAATACGGGACAGGGAGCTCTGGAAACACCATATATTTT. It encodes CASSEYGTGSSGNTIYF.